This is a list of T cell receptor beta chains from one sample in a study of cytomegalovirus exposure and HLA in healthy donors. Here immunoSEQ multiplex PCR was the method, and the copy in TCRdb shows in-frame clones only, minus some. Among 130,000 or so clones, nearly 80% were seen once, and the ten largest hold 1.1%. The sequencing sample was made of PBMCs. All receptors derive from a male donor in good health and CMV-seronegative. Both conserved end residues are part of each CDR3. Each record gives: CDR3 DNA, CDR3 protein, V gene, clone size, D gene, J gene. A D gene is named only where the DNA matches it firmly. Clone size is shown for a subset of rows, as once, few, many or a class of expanded clone.

DNA: TGTGCCAGCAGCTTGGGGCGGACTAGCGGGGGCAGCACAGATACGCAGTATTTT; CDR3: CASSLGRTSGGSTDTQYF; V: TRBV5-4; size: NA; D: TRBD2; J: TRBJ2-3
DNA: TGTGCCAGCAGTCAAGGGACAGGGGGTCTGGGGTCTGGGGCCAACGTCCTGACTTTC; CDR3: CASSQGTGGLGSGANVLTF; V: TRBV2; size: NA; D: TRBD1; J: TRBJ2-6
DNA: TGTGCCACCAGCAGAGTAGTCTACAATGAGCAGTTCTTC; CDR3: CATSRVVYNEQFF; V: TRBV15; size: NA; D: NA; J: TRBJ2-1
DNA: TGTGCCGGGTTACTAGCGGGGGCGGAGCAGTTCTTC; CDR3: CAGLLAGAEQFF; V: TRBV30; size: NA; D: TRBD2; J: TRBJ2-1
DNA: TGTGCCAGCAGCTTGATACAGAACACTGAAGCTTTCTTT; CDR3: CASSLIQNTEAFF; V: TRBV5-4; size: NA; D: NA; J: TRBJ1-1
DNA: TGTGCCAGCAGCTTGGTTCTGGCGGGGGGATCCTACGAGCAGTACTTC; CDR3: CASSLVLAGGSYEQYF; V: TRBV5-4; size: NA; D: TRBD2; J: TRBJ2-7
DNA: TGTGCCACCAGCAGATCCCAGTCGAATGAGCAGTTCTTC; CDR3: CATSRSQSNEQFF; V: TRBV15; size: once; D: NA; J: TRBJ2-1
DNA: TGTGCCAGTAGTATAAACAGGGAAAACTATGGCTACACCTTC; CDR3: CASSINRENYGYTF; V: TRBV19; size: NA; D: NA; J: TRBJ1-2
DNA: TGTGCCAGCAGTACTTCTCGCACCGGGACAGGCGGCTACACCTTC; CDR3: CASSTSRTGTGGYTF; V: TRBV27; size: NA; D: TRBD1; J: TRBJ1-2
DNA: TGTGCCAGCAGCCGCGCAGATACGCAGTATTTT; CDR3: CASSRADTQYF; V: TRBV4-2; size: NA; D: NA; J: TRBJ2-3
DNA: TGTGCCAGCAGCTTAGTGACAGGGGAGTATGGCTACACCTTC; CDR3: CASSLVTGEYGYTF; V: TRBV7-2; size: few; D: TRBD1; J: TRBJ1-2
DNA: TGTGCCAGCAGCCGGGACACCTACAATTCACCCCTCCACTTT; CDR3: CASSRDTYNSPLHF; V: TRBV7-9; size: NA; D: NA; J: TRBJ1-6
DNA: TGTGCCAGCAGCGCCCGACAGGGGAGGAATTCACCCCTCCACTTT; CDR3: CASSARQGRNSPLHF; V: TRBV7-2; size: NA; D: TRBD1; J: TRBJ1-6
DNA: TGTGCCAGCAGCCCCTTCGGGCTAGCCCAAGAGACCCAGTACTTC; CDR3: CASSPFGLAQETQYF; V: TRBV7-2; size: NA; D: NA; J: TRBJ2-5
DNA: TGTGCCAGTAGTATAGAGCACAGGGGCTATGGCTACACCTTC; CDR3: CASSIEHRGYGYTF; V: TRBV19; size: NA; D: TRBD1; J: TRBJ1-2
DNA: TGTGCCAGCAGTTATAACTACCTCTACGAGCAGTACTTC; CDR3: CASSYNYLYEQYF; V: TRBV6-6; size: NA; D: NA; J: TRBJ2-7
DNA: TGCGCCAGCAGCTTTGGGGAGGGGGGGAACGAGCAGTTCTTC; CDR3: CASSFGEGGNEQFF; V: TRBV5-1; size: NA; D: NA; J: TRBJ2-1
DNA: TGTGCCAGCAGTGAAGTGGTAGCGGGGTATGGGGAGCAGTTCTTC; CDR3: CASSEVVAGYGEQFF; V: TRBV2; size: NA; D: TRBD2; J: TRBJ2-1
DNA: TGTGCCAGCAGCTCCCATGACAGGACCCGTTCACCCCTCCACTTT; CDR3: CASSSHDRTRSPLHF; V: TRBV11-3; size: NA; D: NA; J: TRBJ1-6
DNA: TGCGCCAGCAGCGACGGGTGGTCCTACAATGAGCAGTTCTTC; CDR3: CASSDGWSYNEQFF; V: TRBV5-1; size: NA; D: NA; J: TRBJ2-1
DNA: TGCAGCGTTGTAGACAGGGGAACCTACAATGAGCAGTTCTTC; CDR3: CSVVDRGTYNEQFF; V: TRBV29-1; size: NA; D: TRBD1; J: TRBJ2-1
DNA: TGTGCCAGCAGCCACCCCCCGGGTTCCGACGAGCAGTACTTC; CDR3: CASSHPPGSDEQYF; V: TRBV7-8; size: NA; D: NA; J: TRBJ2-7
DNA: TGTGCCAGCAGCTTAAGACAGACAGATACGCAGTATTTT; CDR3: CASSLRQTDTQYF; V: TRBV11-2; size: NA; D: NA; J: TRBJ2-3
DNA: TGTGCCAGCGGCTTATCGGGGAATCAGCCCCAGCATTTT; CDR3: CASGLSGNQPQHF; V: TRBV7-9; size: NA; D: NA; J: TRBJ1-5
DNA: TGTGCCAGCAGCCAAGTTGAACAGGGGGACACTGAAGCTTTCTTT; CDR3: CASSQVEQGDTEAFF; V: TRBV4-2; size: few; D: TRBD1; J: TRBJ1-1
DNA: TGTGCCAGCAGCAACCTAGCGGGGGGGATCACAGATACGCAGTATTTT; CDR3: CASSNLAGGITDTQYF; V: TRBV13; size: NA; D: TRBD2; J: TRBJ2-3
DNA: TGCGCCAGCAGATTTGGTTCGGGGAGCAACACTGAAGCTTTCTTT; CDR3: CASRFGSGSNTEAFF; V: TRBV5-1; size: NA; D: NA; J: TRBJ1-1
DNA: TGTGCCAGCAGTTACCGGGATTCCCACGAGCAGTACTTC; CDR3: CASSYRDSHEQYF; V: TRBV6-5; size: NA; D: NA; J: TRBJ2-7
DNA: TGTGCCAGCAGCTTAGAAACATCTAACTATGGCTACACCTTC; CDR3: CASSLETSNYGYTF; V: TRBV11-2; size: NA; D: NA; J: TRBJ1-2
DNA: TGCGCCAGCAGCTTATTCACGGGGTCTAAAAACATTCAGTACTTC; CDR3: CASSLFTGSKNIQYF; V: TRBV5-1; size: NA; D: NA; J: TRBJ2-4
DNA: TGTGCCACCTCAGTTCCCGGCAGGGGTAATGAAAAACTGTTTTTT; CDR3: CATSVPGRGNEKLFF; V: TRBV19; size: NA; D: NA; J: TRBJ1-4
DNA: TGCGCCAGCAGCTCGTTCGGGACAGGGGCTATGGAGCAGTACTTC; CDR3: CASSSFGTGAMEQYF; V: TRBV5-1; size: NA; D: TRBD1; J: TRBJ2-7
DNA: TGTGCCATCAGTGGGACAGGGGTCTATGGCTACACCTTC; CDR3: CAISGTGVYGYTF; V: TRBV10-3; size: NA; D: TRBD1; J: TRBJ1-2
DNA: TGTGCCAGCAGCTTGGGGCGGGGGGGCGACACCGGGGAGCTGTTTTTT; CDR3: CASSLGRGGDTGELFF; V: TRBV5-6; size: once; D: TRBD2; J: TRBJ2-2
DNA: TGTGCCAGCGGATATTCTACAGGGGTGGGTAACTATGGCTACACCTTC; CDR3: CASGYSTGVGNYGYTF; V: TRBV5-4; size: NA; D: TRBD1; J: TRBJ1-2
DNA: TGTGCCAGCAGCACTGGACAGGGCCGGGGTTCACCCCTCCACTTT; CDR3: CASSTGQGRGSPLHF; V: TRBV7-2; size: few; D: TRBD1; J: TRBJ1-6
DNA: TGTGCCAGCAGACGCAAGGGGGCCGGCAATCAGCCCCAGCATTTT; CDR3: CASRRKGAGNQPQHF; V: TRBV6-5; size: NA; D: TRBD1; J: TRBJ1-5
DNA: TGTGCCAGCAGCGGGGGGGGATCCATAGCCAAAAACATTCAGTACTTC; CDR3: CASSGGGSIAKNIQYF; V: TRBV5-5; size: NA; D: TRBD2; J: TRBJ2-4
DNA: TGTGCCAGCAGCTTTGAGAGGTCCGAGCAGTACTTC; CDR3: CASSFERSEQYF; V: TRBV7-8; size: NA; D: NA; J: TRBJ2-7
DNA: TGTGCAAGTCGCTTAGCCCCTGGATCCCCTTCGGGCCAGTACTTC; CDR3: CASRLAPGSPSGQYF; V: TRBV12-2; size: NA; D: NA; J: TRBJ2-5
DNA: TGTGCCAGTAGTACAGGAAGGGGAACGCAGTATTTT; CDR3: CASSTGRGTQYF; V: TRBV19; size: once; D: NA; J: TRBJ2-3
DNA: TGCAGCGTTGCGACAGGGTTACTTGGAATTAGCGCTGAAGCTTTCTTT; CDR3: CSVATGLLGISAEAFF; V: TRBV29-1; size: NA; D: TRBD1; J: TRBJ1-1
DNA: TGCGCCAGCAGCCAGGAGGCAACTAGCGGGATGAATACGCAGTATTTT; CDR3: CASSQEATSGMNTQYF; V: TRBV4-3; size: few; D: TRBD2; J: TRBJ2-3
DNA: TGTGCCAGCAGTGTAGGGAGGTATTACTCTGGAAACACCATATATTTT; CDR3: CASSVGRYYSGNTIYF; V: TRBV6-1; size: NA; D: NA; J: TRBJ1-3
DNA: TGTGCCAGCAGTTCTAGCGGATACGAGCAGTACTTC; CDR3: CASSSSGYEQYF; V: TRBV27; size: NA; D: TRBD2; J: TRBJ2-7
DNA: TGCGCCAGCAGCCAAGAGGTAACTCAGGGGGCAGGGACTGAAGCTTTCTTT; CDR3: CASSQEVTQGAGTEAFF; V: TRBV4-3; size: few; D: TRBD1; J: TRBJ1-1
DNA: TGTGCCAGCAGCTTACTTTTGGACATGAACACTGAAGCTTTCTTT; CDR3: CASSLLLDMNTEAFF; V: TRBV11-3; size: NA; D: NA; J: TRBJ1-1
DNA: TGCGCCAGCAGTGAGTTGGGGAGCCGGGAGACCCAGTACTTC; CDR3: CASSELGSRETQYF; V: TRBV10-1; size: NA; D: NA; J: TRBJ2-5
DNA: TGCAGCGTTGAAGATTTACTACGACAGGGCCGAAACTATGGCTACACCTTC; CDR3: CSVEDLLRQGRNYGYTF; V: TRBV29-1; size: NA; D: TRBD1; J: TRBJ1-2
DNA: TGTGCCAGCAGTCGACAGGGGCGAACTGAAGCTTTCTTT; CDR3: CASSRQGRTEAFF; V: TRBV6-5; size: NA; D: TRBD1; J: TRBJ1-1
DNA: TGTGCCAGCAGCCCCCAATTGGGCCATGGCTACACCTTC; CDR3: CASSPQLGHGYTF; V: TRBV7-8; size: NA; D: NA; J: TRBJ1-2
DNA: TGTGCCAGCAGCGTTGCGGACAGTTACGAGCAGTACTTC; CDR3: CASSVADSYEQYF; V: TRBV9; size: NA; D: NA; J: TRBJ2-7
DNA: TGTGCCAGTAGTGCAGGGGGCTGGGAGATCGACGAGCAGTACTTC; CDR3: CASSAGGWEIDEQYF; V: TRBV19; size: NA; D: TRBD1; J: TRBJ2-7